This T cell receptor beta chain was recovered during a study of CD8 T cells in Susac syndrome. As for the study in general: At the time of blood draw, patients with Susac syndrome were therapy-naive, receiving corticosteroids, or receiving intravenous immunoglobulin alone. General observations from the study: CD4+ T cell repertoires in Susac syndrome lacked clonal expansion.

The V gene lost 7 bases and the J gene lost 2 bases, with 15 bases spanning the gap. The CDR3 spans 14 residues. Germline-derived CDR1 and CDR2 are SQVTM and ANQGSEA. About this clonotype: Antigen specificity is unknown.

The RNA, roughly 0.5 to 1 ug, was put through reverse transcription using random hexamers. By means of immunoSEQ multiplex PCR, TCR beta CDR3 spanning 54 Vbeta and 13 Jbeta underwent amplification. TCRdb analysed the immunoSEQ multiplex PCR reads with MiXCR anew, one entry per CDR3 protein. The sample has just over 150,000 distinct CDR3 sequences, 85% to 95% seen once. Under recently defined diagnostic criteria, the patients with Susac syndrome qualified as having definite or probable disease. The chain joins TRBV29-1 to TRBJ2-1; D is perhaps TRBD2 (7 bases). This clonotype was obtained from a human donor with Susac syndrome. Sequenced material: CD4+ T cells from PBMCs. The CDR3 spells CSAPRGATYNEQFF. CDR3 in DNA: TGCAGCGCCCCCCGGGGGGCCACCTACAATGAGCAGTTCTTC.